The 5 T cell receptor beta chains in this list originate from one sample, sequenced in a study of T cell responses to AZD1222 COVID-19 vaccine (dated by TCRdb to the early 2020s). The library was produced with the immunoSEQ multiplex PCR assay. TCRdb holds this immuneACCESS table with in-frame rearrangements only. Some clones are missing; in checked studies, unresolved V genes explain under half, and the rest has no known cause. For this sample the table gives around 110,000 clones, of which about nine tenths were detected only once. The biggest ten clones account for roughly 8% of the sample. The time point tag for this specimen amounts to: about 28 days (+/-7) after the second vaccine dose. The sequenced sample was peripheral blood, obtained 28 days after the second AZD1222 dose. Receptor source: an adult who received the AZD1222 COVID-19 vaccine.

As regards this clone: One junction end disagrees with the germline gene, perhaps due to a read error. The V call is TRBV11-3, the J call TRBJ1-2; D is unresolved. The CDR3 has 10 residues. Per germline, CDR1 SGHNT and CDR2 YENEEA. The DNA for the CDR3 is TGTGCCAGCTCAGCACGGACTGACGCCTTC. Amino acids: CASSARTDAF.

The rearrangement links TRBV6-5 to TRBJ1-2; a possible D gene is TRBD1 (5 bases). The CDR3 runs to 14 residues. Trimming stripped 10 bases from V and 8 bases from J, with 23 bases between. Germline CDR1 is MNHEY and CDR2 is SVGAGI. CDR3 protein: CATGGVPLRKGYTF. The CDR3 nucleotides read TGTGCCACCGGGGGGGTACCTCTTAGGAAAGGCTACACCTTC.

The chain has TRBV19 and TRBJ2-4; no clear D. There are 15 residues in the CDR3. Germline V gene sequence: CDR1 LNHDA, CDR2 SQIVND (reference sequence). V dropped 6 bases and J dropped 0 bases, with 12 bases sitting between them. DNA for the CDR3: TGTGCCAGTAGCCAGAGTGACCTAGCCAAAAACATTCAGTACTTC. It encodes CASSQSDLAKNIQYF.

J is TRBJ1-1 and V is TRBV2, with 9 bases lining up with TRBD1. Germline lookup yields CDR1 SNHLY and CDR2 FYNNEI. J lost 5 bases, V lost 4 bases, and 14 bases had no gene match. This CDR3 comprises 17 residues. Here the CDR3 DNA reads TGTGCCAGCAGTGTGGTCGCCGGGACAGGGCCGGGGACTGAAGCTTTCTTT. It specifies CASSVVAGTGPGTEAFF.

The chain joins TRBV19 to TRBJ1-2; D gene ambiguous. V gave up 3 bases and J gave up 4 bases, with 12 bases separating them. CDR1 is LNHDA, CDR2 SQIVND, per germline (reference sequence). CDR3 length: 14 amino acids. The CDR3 spells CASSMPLRPYGYTF. In DNA form, the CDR3 reads TGTGCCAGTAGTATGCCCCTCCGGCCCTATGGCTACACCTTC. Full variable domain (rest looked up from reference TRBV19 and TRBJ1-2): DGGITQSPKYLFRKEGQNVTLSCEQNLNHDAMYWYRQDPGQGLRLIYYSQIVNDFQKGDIAEGYSVSREKKESFPLTVTSAQKNPTAFYLCASSMPLRPYGYTFGSGTRLTVV.